The subject of this entry is one T cell receptor (beta chain). This sample is part of a study of T cells after yellow fever vaccination. Study context: Fractions containing few cells were prepared with SMART-Seq v4 Ultra Low Input.

TCRdb used MiXCR to reprocess the 5' RACE reads, holding one entry per CDR3 protein. The repertoire holds hundreds of thousands of distinct CDR3 sequences, with just over 20% as singletons. The sequence was obtained from a man aged 18 to 29 who received the YFV17D yellow fever vaccine. The sample was PBMCs, taken about 20 days after the first yellow fever vaccination.

CDR3 amino acids: CAWMGDSSYNEQFF. The CDR3 nucleotides read TGTGCCTGGATGGGAGACAGCTCCTACAATGAGCAGTTCTTC. This chain joins TRBV30 and TRBJ2-1; D is perhaps TRBD1 or TRBD2 (5 bases each). The CDR3 sequence is 14 residues long. Germline-derived CDR1 and CDR2 are GTSNPN and SVGIG (reference sequence). Trimming shortened V by 4 bases and J by 0 bases, and 10 bases separated the two germline ends.